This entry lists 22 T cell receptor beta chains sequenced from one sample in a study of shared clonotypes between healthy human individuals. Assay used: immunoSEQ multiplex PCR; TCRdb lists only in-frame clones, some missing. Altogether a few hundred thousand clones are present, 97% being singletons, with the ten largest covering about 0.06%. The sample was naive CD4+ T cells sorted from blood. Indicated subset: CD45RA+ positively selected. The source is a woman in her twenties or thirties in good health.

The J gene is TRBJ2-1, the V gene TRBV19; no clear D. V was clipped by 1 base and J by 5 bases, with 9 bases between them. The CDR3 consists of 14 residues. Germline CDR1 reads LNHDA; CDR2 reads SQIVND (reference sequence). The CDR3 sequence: CASSIAAAHNEQFF. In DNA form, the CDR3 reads TGTGCCAGTAGTATAGCGGCGGCCCACAATGAGCAGTTCTTC.

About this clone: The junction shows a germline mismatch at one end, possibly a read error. CDR3 in amino acids: CATSRASPGARVF. For the CDR3, the DNA is TGTGCCACCAGCAGAGCGAGCCCCGGCGCGAGGGTCTTC. The chain has TRBV15 and TRBJ2-1; the D gene is possibly TRBD2 (5 bases). This CDR3 is 13 amino acids long. Germline values: CDR1 LNHNV, CDR2 YYDKDF (reference sequence).

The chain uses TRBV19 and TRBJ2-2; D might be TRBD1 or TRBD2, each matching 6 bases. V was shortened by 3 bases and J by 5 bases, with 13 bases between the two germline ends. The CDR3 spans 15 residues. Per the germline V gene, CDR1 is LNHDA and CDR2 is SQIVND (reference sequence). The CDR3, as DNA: TGTGCCAGTAGTATCTCGGGGGCCGGGACCGGGGAGCTGTTTTTT. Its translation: CASSISGAGTGELFF.

DNA for the CDR3: TGTGCCAGCAGTGGGTCCCCTCGAGAGGGGGGTAACAATCAGCCCCAGCATTTT. It codes for CASSGSPREGGNNQPQHF. The genes are TRBV6-1 and TRBJ1-5; TRBD1 is a possible D gene (6 bases). The CDR3 is made up of 18 amino acids. The germline gives CDR1 MNHNS, CDR2 SASEGT. V dropped 4 bases and J dropped 3 bases, with 22 bases sitting between them.

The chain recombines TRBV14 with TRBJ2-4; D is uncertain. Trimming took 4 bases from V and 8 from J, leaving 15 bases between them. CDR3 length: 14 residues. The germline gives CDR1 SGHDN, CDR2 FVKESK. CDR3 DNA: TGTGCCAGCAGCCGGTCCAGGCCCTGGGACATTCAGTACTTC. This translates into CASSRSRPWDIQYF.

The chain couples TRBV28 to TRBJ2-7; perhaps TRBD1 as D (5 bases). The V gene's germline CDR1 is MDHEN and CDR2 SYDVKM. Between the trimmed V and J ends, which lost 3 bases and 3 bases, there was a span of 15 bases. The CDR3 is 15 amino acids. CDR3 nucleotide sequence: TGTGCCAGCAGTTTGAATTGGGGCGCGAACTACGAGCAGTACTTC. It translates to CASSLNWGANYEQYF.

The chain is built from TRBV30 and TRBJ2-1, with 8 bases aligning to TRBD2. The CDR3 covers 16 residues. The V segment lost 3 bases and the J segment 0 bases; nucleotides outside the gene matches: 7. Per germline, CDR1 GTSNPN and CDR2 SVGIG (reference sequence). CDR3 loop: CAWSALSGSSYNEQFF. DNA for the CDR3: TGTGCCTGGAGCGCACTCAGCGGGAGCTCCTACAATGAGCAGTTCTTC.

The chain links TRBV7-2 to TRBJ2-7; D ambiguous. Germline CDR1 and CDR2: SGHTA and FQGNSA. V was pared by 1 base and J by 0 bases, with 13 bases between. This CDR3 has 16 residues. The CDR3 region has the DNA TGTGCCAGCAGCTTAGATATTGGTAGTAGCTCCTACGAGCAGTACTTC. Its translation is CASSLDIGSSSYEQYF.

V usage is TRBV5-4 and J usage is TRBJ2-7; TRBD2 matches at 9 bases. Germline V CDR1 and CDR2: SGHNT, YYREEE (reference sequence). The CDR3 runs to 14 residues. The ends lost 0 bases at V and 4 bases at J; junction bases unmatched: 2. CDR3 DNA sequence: TGTGCCAGCAGCTTGGGACTAGCGGAATACGAGCAGTACTTC. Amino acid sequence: CASSLGLAEYEQYF.

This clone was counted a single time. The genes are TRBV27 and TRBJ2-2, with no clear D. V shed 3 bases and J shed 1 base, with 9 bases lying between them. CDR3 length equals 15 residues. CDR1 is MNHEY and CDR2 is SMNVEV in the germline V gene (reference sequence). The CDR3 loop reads CASSFLAENTGELFF. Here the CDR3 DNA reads TGTGCCAGCAGTTTTCTCGCGGAGAACACCGGGGAGCTGTTTTTT.

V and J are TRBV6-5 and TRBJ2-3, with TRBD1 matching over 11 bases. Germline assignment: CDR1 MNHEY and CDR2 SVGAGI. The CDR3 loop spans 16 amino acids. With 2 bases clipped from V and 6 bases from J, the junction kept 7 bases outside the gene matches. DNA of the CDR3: TGTGCCAGCAGTTACCACGGGACAGGGGGTCGGGATACGCAGTATTTT. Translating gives CASSYHGTGGRDTQYF.

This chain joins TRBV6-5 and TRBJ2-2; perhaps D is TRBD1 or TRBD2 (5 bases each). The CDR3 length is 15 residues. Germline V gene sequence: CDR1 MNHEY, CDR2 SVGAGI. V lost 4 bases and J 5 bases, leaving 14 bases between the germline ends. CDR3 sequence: CASSWGPPYTGELFF. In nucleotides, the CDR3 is TGTGCCAGCAGTTGGGGACCGCCCTATACCGGGGAGCTGTTTTTT.

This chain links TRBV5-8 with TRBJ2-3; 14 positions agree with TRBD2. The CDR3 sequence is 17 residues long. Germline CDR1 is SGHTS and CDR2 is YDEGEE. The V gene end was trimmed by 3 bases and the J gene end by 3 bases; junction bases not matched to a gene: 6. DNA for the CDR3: TGTGCCAGCAGCTCAACCGGGACTAGCGGGAGAACAGATACGCAGTATTTT. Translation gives CASSSTGTSGRTDTQYF.

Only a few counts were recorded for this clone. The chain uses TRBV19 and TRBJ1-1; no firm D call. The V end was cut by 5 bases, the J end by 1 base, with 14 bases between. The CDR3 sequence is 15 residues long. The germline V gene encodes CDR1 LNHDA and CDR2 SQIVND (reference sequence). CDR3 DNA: TGTGCCAGTAGTCCTACGGACGGGAGGAACACTGAAGCTTTCTTT. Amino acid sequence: CASSPTDGRNTEAFF.

The CDR3 nucleotides read TGTGCCAGCAGGGGGAGGGGCACAGATACGCAGTATTTT. Translated: CASRGRGTDTQYF. The V and J genes are TRBV28 and TRBJ2-3; 7 nucleotides match TRBD2. The junction had 1 base not matched to a gene; V was cut back by 6 bases and J by 1 base. The CDR3 is made up of 13 amino acids. From germline, CDR1 is MDHEN and CDR2 SYDVKM. The whole variable domain, filled in from reference TRBV28 and TRBJ2-3, reads DVKVTQSSRYLVKRTGEKVFLECVQDMDHENMFWYRQDPGLGLRLIYFSYDVKMKEKGDIPEGYSVSREKKERFSLILESASTNQTSMYLCASRGRGTDTQYFGPGTRLTVL.

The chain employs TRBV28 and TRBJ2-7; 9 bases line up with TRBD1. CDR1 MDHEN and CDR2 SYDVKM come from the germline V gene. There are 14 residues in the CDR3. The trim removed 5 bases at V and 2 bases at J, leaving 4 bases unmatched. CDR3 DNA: TGTGCCAGCAGTGGACAGGGGTTGGCCTACGAGCAGTACTTC. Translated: CASSGQGLAYEQYF.

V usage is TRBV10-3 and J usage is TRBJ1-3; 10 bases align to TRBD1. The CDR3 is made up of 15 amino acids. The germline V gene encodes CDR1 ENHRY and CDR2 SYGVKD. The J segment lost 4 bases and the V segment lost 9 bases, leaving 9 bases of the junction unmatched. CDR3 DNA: TGTGCCATGACCTCGGGACAGGGGTTCGGAAACACCATATATTTT. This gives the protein CAMTSGQGFGNTIYF.

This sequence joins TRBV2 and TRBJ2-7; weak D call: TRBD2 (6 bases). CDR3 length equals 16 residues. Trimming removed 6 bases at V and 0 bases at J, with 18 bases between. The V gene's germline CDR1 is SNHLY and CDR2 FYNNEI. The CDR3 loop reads CASRLRSPGSSYEQYF. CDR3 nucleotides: TGTGCCAGCAGACTTAGATCCCCCGGGAGCTCCTACGAGCAGTACTTC.

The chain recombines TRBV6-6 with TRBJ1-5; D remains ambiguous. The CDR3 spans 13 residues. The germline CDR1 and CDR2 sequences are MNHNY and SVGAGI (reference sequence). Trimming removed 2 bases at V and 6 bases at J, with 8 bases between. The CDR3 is CASSYAGAQPQHF. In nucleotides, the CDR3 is TGTGCCAGCAGTTACGCAGGTGCTCAGCCCCAGCATTTT.

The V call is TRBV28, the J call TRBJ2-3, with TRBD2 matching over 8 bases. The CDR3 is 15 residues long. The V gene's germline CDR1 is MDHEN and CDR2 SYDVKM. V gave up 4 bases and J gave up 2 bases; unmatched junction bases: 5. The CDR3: CASSYSSGATDTQYF. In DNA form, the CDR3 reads TGTGCCAGCAGTTATAGTAGCGGGGCCACAGATACGCAGTATTTT. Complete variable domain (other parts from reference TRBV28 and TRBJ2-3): DVKVTQSSRYLVKRTGEKVFLECVQDMDHENMFWYRQDPGLGLRLIYFSYDVKMKEKGDIPEGYSVSREKKERFSLILESASTNQTSMYLCASSYSSGATDTQYFGPGTRLTVL.

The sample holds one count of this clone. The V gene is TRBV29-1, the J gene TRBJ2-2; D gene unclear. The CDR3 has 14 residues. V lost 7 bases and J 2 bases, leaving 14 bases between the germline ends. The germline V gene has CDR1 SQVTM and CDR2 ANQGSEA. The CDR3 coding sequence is TGCAGCGCCTACCCCGGAACAAACACCGGGGAGCTGTTTTTT. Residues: CSAYPGTNTGELFF.

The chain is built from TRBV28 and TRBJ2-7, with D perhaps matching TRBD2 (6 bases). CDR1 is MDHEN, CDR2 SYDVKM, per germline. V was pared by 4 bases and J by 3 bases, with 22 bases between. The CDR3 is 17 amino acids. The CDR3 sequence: CASSSSGNPSDFYEQYF. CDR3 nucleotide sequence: TGTGCCAGCAGTTCCTCGGGGAACCCTAGCGACTTCTACGAGCAGTACTTC.